This TCR beta chain is from a study of OX40 agonist ivuxolimab in advanced cancers. Study background: Participants averaged about 60 years of age (range roughly 23 to 90) and were approximately 81% male.

Measured with immunoSEQ multiplex PCR; TCRdb has only the in-frame clones, and not every one. The repertoire holds 90,000 to 95,000 clones, with around 80% as singletons. The receptor's source is an adult with an advanced solid tumor such as melanoma, head and neck, liver or kidney cancer. Here the sequenced sample was CD4+ or CD8+ T cells sorted from blood, taken in a trial of the OX40 agonist ivuxolimab.

CDR3 in amino acids: CASSPQGYTDTQYF. The CDR3 nucleotides are TGTGCCAGCAGCCCCCAGGGCTACACAGATACGCAGTATTTT. The V call is TRBV6-6, the J call TRBJ2-3; maybe TRBD1 (5 bases). CDR1 is MNHNY, CDR2 SVGAGI, per germline (reference sequence). Trimming removed 6 bases at V and 2 bases at J, with 12 bases between. CDR3 length: 14 amino acids.